This T cell receptor (beta chain) comes out of a study of blood T cell repertoires in COVID-19. Germline-derived CDR1 and CDR2 are MNHNS and SASEGT. V lost 2 bases and J lost 3; bases outside the gene matches: 6. CDR3 size: 15 residues. Original processing methods: From reference gene primer amplification, estimates of nucleated cell counts were derived. Clones were sequenced by immunoSEQ multiplex PCR, and TCRdb holds only the in-frame ones, with some missing. V and J calls and clone size are those listed in that table; D and trimming were worked out from the DNA. The sample lists some 150,000 clones; around 84% were seen once.

The sequencing input was peripheral blood. This clonotype was obtained from a woman in her 70s with COVID-19, enrolled during active disease. The chain joins TRBV6-1 to TRBJ1-2; 7 positions match TRBD1. The CDR3 region has the DNA TGTGCCAGCAGTGAACAGGGACAGCGTCACTATGGCTACACCTTC. The encoded protein is CASSEQGQRHYGYTF.